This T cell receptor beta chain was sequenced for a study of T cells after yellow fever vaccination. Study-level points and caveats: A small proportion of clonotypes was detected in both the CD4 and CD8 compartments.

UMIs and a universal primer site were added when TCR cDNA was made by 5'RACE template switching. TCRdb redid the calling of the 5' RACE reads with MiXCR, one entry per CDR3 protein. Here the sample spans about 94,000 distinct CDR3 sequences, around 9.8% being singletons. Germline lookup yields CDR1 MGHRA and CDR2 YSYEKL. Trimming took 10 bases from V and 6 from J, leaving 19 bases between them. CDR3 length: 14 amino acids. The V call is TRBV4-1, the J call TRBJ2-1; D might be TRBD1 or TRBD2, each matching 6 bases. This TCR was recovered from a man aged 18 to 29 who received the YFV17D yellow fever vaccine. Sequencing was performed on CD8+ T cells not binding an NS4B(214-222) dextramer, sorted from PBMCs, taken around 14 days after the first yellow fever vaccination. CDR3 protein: CATAETGGTNEQFF. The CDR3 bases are TGCGCCACAGCCGAGACAGGAGGGACCAATGAGCAGTTCTTC.